One sample yielded the 24 T cell receptor beta chains listed below, sequenced in a study of cytomegalovirus exposure and HLA in healthy donors (dated by TCRdb to 2015 to 2018). Library creation used the immunoSEQ multiplex PCR assay. A mixture of 60 forward primers for TCR Vbeta segments and 13 reverse primers for TCR Jbeta segments was used in the multiplex PCR. TCRdb obtained this table from immuneACCESS and retained in-frame rearrangements with V and J assigned. These tables miss some clones; where compared with another copy, unresolved V genes account for less than half of the shortfall, and the remainder is unexplained. This sample gives over 60,000 clones in total; 60% to 85% of them show up just once. The ten largest clonotypes hold over 2.5% of the sample. The sequencing input was PBMCs. The receptors here all came from a young man in good health and CMV-seronegative.

This clone was counted once. The chain carries TRBV19 and TRBJ2-5, with D possibly TRBD2 on 6 matching bases. Germline values: CDR1 LNHDA, CDR2 SQIVND (reference sequence). This CDR3 spans 14 amino acids. The V and J ends lost 4 bases and 11 bases respectively, with 20 bases between them. The CDR3 loop is CASSNAGRTGEQYF. The CDR3 coding sequence is TGTGCCAGTAGTAATGCGGGCAGGACGGGAGAGCAGTACTTC.

A few counts support this clone. This chain connects TRBV6-1 to TRBJ2-3; 13 bases line up with TRBD2. CDR1 and CDR2 (germline): MNHNS, SASEGT. There are 15 residues in the CDR3. V shed 5 bases and J 4 bases; nucleotides not matched to a gene: 3. CDR3 sequence (DNA): TGTGCCAGCAGTCACACTAGCGGGGGGGCAGATACGCAGTATTTT. Translation: CASSHTSGGADTQYF.

The chain links TRBV6-1 to TRBJ2-3, with 8 bases aligning to TRBD2. The CDR3 has 14 amino acids. V dropped 5 bases and J dropped 6; count of bases not matched to a gene: 7. Germline V gene lookup returns CDR1 MNHNS and CDR2 SASEGT. The CDR3 coding sequence is TGTGCCAGCAGTCATACGGGGGGGCCGGATACGCAGTATTTT. It specifies CASSHTGGPDTQYF.

The chain has TRBV7-3 and TRBJ2-1; 7 positions agree with TRBD2. Germline CDR1 SGHTA, CDR2 FQGTGA. The CDR3 has 16 residues. The J segment lost 4 bases and the V segment lost 5 bases, leaving 11 bases of the junction unmatched. The CDR3 nucleotides read TGTGCCAGCAGCCAAAAAAGCGGGGAGAGGTACAATGAGCAGTTCTTC. This sequence encodes CASSQKSGERYNEQFF.

The chain couples TRBV6-1 to TRBJ1-2; TRBD1 is a possible D gene (5 bases). In germline, CDR1 is MNHNS, CDR2 SASEGT. V was clipped by 2 bases and J by 4 bases, with 14 bases between them. CDR3 size: 15 residues. CDR3 sequence: CASSEKWGGTYGYTF. CDR3 in DNA: TGTGCCAGCAGTGAAAAATGGGGAGGGACCTATGGCTACACCTTC.

This chain joins TRBV18 and TRBJ1-1, with D hard to call. The CDR3 loop spans 13 amino acids. Germline CDR1 and CDR2: KGHSH and LQKENI. V dropped 4 bases and J dropped 1 base, with 7 bases sitting between them. CDR3 DNA: TGTGCCAGCTCACAGGGAGAGAACACTGAAGCTTTCTTT. It encodes CASSQGENTEAFF.

This clone turned up a few times. This rearrangement joins TRBV27 to TRBJ2-1; D possibly corresponds to TRBD2 (5 bases). Germline V gene lookup returns CDR1 MNHEY and CDR2 SMNVEV (reference sequence). The CDR3 sequence is 13 residues long. Trimming stripped 3 bases from V and 6 bases from J, with 9 bases between. The CDR3 DNA follows: TGTGCCAGCAGTTTGTCTAGCTCCAATGAGCAGTTCTTC. Translation: CASSLSSSNEQFF.

This clone has just one count. The chain links TRBV2 to TRBJ1-2; a weak D match, TRBD1 (5 bases). The V gene lost 3 bases and the J gene lost 3 bases, with 8 bases spanning the gap. The CDR3 sequence is 13 residues long. Germline V CDR1 and CDR2: SNHLY, FYNNEI. CDR3 region: CASSERGDYGYTF. The CDR3, as DNA: TGTGCCAGCAGTGAGCGGGGGGACTATGGCTACACCTTC. The full variable domain, its missing parts supplied by reference TRBV2 and TRBJ1-2, is EPEVTQTPSHQVTQMGQEVILRCVPISNHLYFYWYRQILGQKVEFLVSFYNNEISEKSEIFDDQFSVERPDGSNFTLKIRSTKLEDSAMYFCASSERGDYGYTFGSGTRLTVV.

CDR3 amino acids: CASSRQGGTEAFF. The CDR3 nucleotides read TGTGCCAGCTCACGACAGGGGGGCACTGAAGCTTTCTTT. The gene calls are TRBV18 and TRBJ1-1; 9 bases are shared with TRBD1. Trimming removed 4 bases from V and 4 bases from J; junction bases left unmatched: 1. The CDR3 is 13 residues long. Germline-derived CDR1 and CDR2 are KGHSH and LQKENI.

This chain joins TRBV6-4 and TRBJ2-5; TRBD1 agrees at 9 bases. With V trimmed by 5 bases and J by 0 bases, 4 bases remained unmatched. The germline gives CDR1 MRHNA, CDR2 SNTAGT. The CDR3 contains 15 residues. CDR3 loop: CASSPGTGNQETQYF. The CDR3 region has the DNA TGTGCCAGCAGTCCCGGGACAGGGAACCAAGAGACCCAGTACTTC.

The V call is TRBV4-1, the J call TRBJ1-2; D unclear. The CDR3 totals 16 residues. In germline, CDR1 is MGHRA, CDR2 YSYEKL. Trimming pared 1 base from V and 4 bases from J, leaving 16 bases between. The CDR3: CASSQAVAGTLYGYTF. In nucleotides, the CDR3 is TGCGCCAGCAGCCAAGCGGTGGCAGGAACCCTCTATGGCTACACCTTC.

This clone was detected a few times. V and J are TRBV5-1 and TRBJ2-1; 15 bases line up with TRBD2. In germline, CDR1 is SGHRS, CDR2 YFSETQ. This CDR3 comprises 13 residues. The ends lost 9 bases at V and 7 bases at J; junction bases unmatched: 2. CDR3 in amino acids: CATGTSGGNEQFF. CDR3 DNA sequence: TGCGCCACGGGGACTAGCGGGGGGAATGAGCAGTTCTTC.

The rearrangement uses TRBV5-1 and TRBJ2-3, with TRBD2 matching 7 bases. Germline V gene sequence: CDR1 SGHRS, CDR2 YFSETQ. Trimming took 2 bases from V and 1 from J; bases not matched to a gene: 4. This CDR3 has 15 residues. As DNA, the CDR3 is TGCGCCAGCAGCTTAGGGAGCGGGGGCACAGATACGCAGTATTTT. Protein sequence: CASSLGSGGTDTQYF.

The chain's CDR3 is CASSLVAAGAINAYQETQYF. CDR3 DNA sequence: TGTGCCAGCAGCTTGGTGGCAGCGGGGGCCATCAACGCGTACCAAGAGACCCAGTACTTC. This chain links TRBV5-4 with TRBJ2-5, with 8 bases aligning to TRBD2. The germline V gene has CDR1 SGHNT and CDR2 YYREEE (reference sequence). Trimming removed 0 bases from V and 0 bases from J; junction bases left unmatched: 16. The CDR3 totals 20 residues.

The chain couples TRBV2 to TRBJ1-6; TRBD1 agrees at 7 bases. The V gene end was trimmed by 6 bases and the J gene end by 10 bases; junction bases not matched to a gene: 15. Germline V gives CDR1 SNHLY, CDR2 FYNNEI. This CDR3 spans 16 amino acids. CDR3 amino acids: CASSTEGAGGGSPLHF. DNA for the CDR3: TGTGCCAGCAGCACGGAGGGGGCGGGGGGCGGATCACCCCTCCACTTT.

The rearrangement joins TRBV28 to TRBJ1-5; no definite D call. The CDR3 sequence is 14 residues long. Germline V gene data show CDR1 as MDHEN and CDR2 as SYDVKM. The ends were cut back, 6 bases at V and 2 bases at J, with 11 bases in the middle. In DNA, the CDR3 is TGTGCCAGCAGCCCCCTTCCGGGCAATCAGCCCCAGCATTTT. As protein: CASSPLPGNQPQHF.

The chain is built from TRBV27 and TRBJ1-1; 7 bases are a match to TRBD1. Germline V gene data show CDR1 as MNHEY and CDR2 as SMNVEV (reference sequence). Trimming cost V 2 bases and J 8 bases; bases outside gene matches: 2. The CDR3 contains 12 residues. CDR3 in amino acids: CASSLRQGEAFF. The CDR3 DNA is TGTGCCAGCAGTTTACGACAGGGAGAAGCTTTCTTT.

The CDR3 sequence: CASSEGLAGGGETQYF. DNA for the CDR3: TGTGCCAGCAGTGAAGGGCTAGCGGGGGGGGGAGAGACCCAGTACTTC. The chain couples TRBV6-1 to TRBJ2-5; 12 bases are shared with TRBD2. CDR1 MNHNS and CDR2 SASEGT come from the germline V gene. V lost 1 base, J lost 4 bases, and 4 bases stayed unmatched. The CDR3 totals 16 residues.

The chain joins TRBV4-2 to TRBJ2-1, with TRBD2 as a possible D gene (5 bases). CDR1 is LGHNA, CDR2 YNFKEQ, per germline. V lost 7 bases, J lost 6 bases, and 16 bases lay in between. This CDR3 has 14 amino acids. This CDR3 reads CASTPGVGLNEQFF. Written as DNA, the CDR3 is TGTGCCAGCACCCCCGGGGTCGGCCTCAATGAGCAGTTCTTC.

The chain joins TRBV5-1 to TRBJ2-5, with TRBD2 identical over 8 bases. This CDR3 comprises 15 residues. The V gene end was trimmed by 1 base and the J gene end by 3 bases; junction bases not matched to a gene: 5. CDR1 and CDR2 (germline): SGHRS, YFSETQ. The CDR3 nucleotides are TGCGCCAGCAGCTTGAGCGGGGGCGGGGAAGAGACCCAGTACTTC. Translation gives CASSLSGGGEETQYF.

The gene calls are TRBV6-4 and TRBJ2-1, with 10 positions matching TRBD2. J lost 7 bases, V lost 0 bases, and 6 bases had no gene match. The V gene's germline CDR1 is MRHNA and CDR2 SNTAGT. The CDR3 has 16 amino acids. CDR3: CASSDSTSGASNEQFF. CDR3 nucleotides: TGTGCCAGCAGTGACTCCACTAGCGGGGCTTCAAATGAGCAGTTCTTC.

The gene calls are TRBV7-9 and TRBJ2-5; TRBD2 matches 9 bases. Germline trimming cut 2 bases from V and 3 bases from J; bases unmatched to any gene: 1. Per germline, CDR1 SEHNR and CDR2 FQNEAQ (reference sequence). CDR3 length equals 14 residues. In DNA form, the CDR3 reads TGTGCCAGCAGCTTACGCGGGGGGGAAGAGACCCAGTACTTC. It yields the protein CASSLRGGEETQYF.

V is TRBV5-4 and J is TRBJ2-7; possibly TRBD1 for D (5 bases). The CDR3 consists of 13 residues. Germline values: CDR1 SGHNT, CDR2 YYREEE (reference sequence). V was trimmed by 4 bases and J by 4 bases, leaving 12 bases between them. The CDR3 loop reads CASSPDRAYEQYF. CDR3 DNA: TGTGCCAGCAGCCCCGACAGAGCTTACGAGCAGTACTTC.

V usage is TRBV9 and J usage is TRBJ2-1; maybe TRBD2 (5 bases). CDR3 length: 16 amino acids. Per germline, CDR1 SGDLS and CDR2 YYNGEE. Trimming took 0 bases from V and 7 from J, leaving 17 bases between them. In nucleotides, the CDR3 is TGTGCCAGCAGCGTAGATTTCCGGGGTGGGGTGAATGAGCAGTTCTTC. Translated: CASSVDFRGGVNEQFF.